This T cell receptor (beta chain) was identified in a study of CD8 T cells in ankylosing spondylitis. Whole-study findings and limits: There were earlier reports of some motif variants in reactive arthritis synovial fluid and blood. Matched synovial fluid from ankylosing spondylitis patients was reported to be enriched for disease-linked clones. Disease-linked clones displayed a CD8+ phenotype and appeared relatively rarely in peripheral blood. Blood of patients with ankylosing spondylitis appeared to be characterized by a TCR beta motif of several highly homologous variants.

This clonotype has more than one count but fewer than ten. The antigen is unknown. With molecular barcodes, quantitative 5'-RACE was used to make the TCR beta libraries. TCRdb itself ran the 5' RACE reads through MiXCR, one entry per CDR3 protein. The data show about 340,000 distinct CDR3 sequences, less than 9.5% seen once. The clonotype originates from a male donor with ankylosing spondylitis. The sample consisted of blood, either unsorted or a sorted T cell fraction (not recorded which).

CDR3 in amino acids: CSASTGLAGSILYNEQFF. CDR3 DNA: TGCAGTGCTAGTACCGGGCTAGCGGGGAGTATATTATACAATGAGCAGTTCTTC. The gene calls are TRBV20-1 and TRBJ2-1; 9 nucleotides line up with TRBD2. The germline gives CDR1 DFQATT, CDR2 SNEGSKA (reference sequence). The CDR3 is 18 residues long. The V segment lost 3 bases and the J segment 4 bases; nucleotides outside the gene matches: 16.